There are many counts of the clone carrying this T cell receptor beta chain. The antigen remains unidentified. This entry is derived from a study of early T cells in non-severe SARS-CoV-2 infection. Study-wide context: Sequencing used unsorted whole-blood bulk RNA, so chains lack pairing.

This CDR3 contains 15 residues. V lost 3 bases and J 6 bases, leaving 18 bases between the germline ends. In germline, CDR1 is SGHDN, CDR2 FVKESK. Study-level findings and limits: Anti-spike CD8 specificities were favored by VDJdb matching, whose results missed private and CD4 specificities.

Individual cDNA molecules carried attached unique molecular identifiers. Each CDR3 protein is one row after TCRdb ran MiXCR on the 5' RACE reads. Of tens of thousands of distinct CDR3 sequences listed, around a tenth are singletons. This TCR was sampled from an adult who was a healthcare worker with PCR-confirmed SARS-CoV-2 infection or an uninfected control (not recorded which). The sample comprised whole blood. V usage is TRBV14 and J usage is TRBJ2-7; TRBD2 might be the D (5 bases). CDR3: CASSHRGPKGSEQYF. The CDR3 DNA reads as TGTGCCAGCAGCCACCGAGGGCCAAAGGGAAGCGAGCAGTACTTC.